The 28 T cell receptor beta chains below come from one sample, sequenced in a study of regulatory T cells in long-lasting Graves disease. CDR3 regions were amplified by Arm-PCR using iRepertoire HTBI primers to build TCR beta libraries. Via MiXCR, TCRdb re-called the multiplex PCR reads, giving one row per CDR3 protein. The sample includes about 470,000 distinct CDR3 sequences, about 15% seen only once; the top ten take 16%. Noted time point: newly diagnosed GD, antithyroid drugs for less than 3 months. The TCR library was made from RNA that had been extracted from PBMCs in TRIzol. These data also formed part of another study, on T cells in Graves' hyperthyroidism and ophthalmopathy.

The source was peripheral blood mononuclear cells (PBMCs), collected at new diagnosis, from a patient treated with antithyroid drugs. The receptor set was obtained from a woman aged 25 to 39 with Graves disease.

The V and J genes are TRBV12-3 or TRBV12-4 and TRBJ1-3; 8 bases line up with TRBD1. V shed 6 bases, J shed 5 bases, and the junction held 3 bases outside the gene matches. This CDR3 comprises 13 residues. The CDR3 region is CASRGQGRNTIYF. The CDR3 DNA sequence: TGTGCCAGCAGAGGACAGGGACGAAACACCATATATTTT.

This clonotype came up many times. CDR3 sequence: CASTQTSGDNNEQFF. The DNA of the CDR3 is TGTGCCAGCACTCAGACTAGCGGGGACAACAATGAGCAGTTCTTC. The gene calls are TRBV2 and TRBJ2-1; 11 nucleotides agree with TRBD2. Trimming at V came to 7 bases and at J to 5 bases, leaving 7 bases not matched to a gene. Germline CDR1 SNHLY, CDR2 FYNNEI. The CDR3 has 15 residues. Using reference TRBV2 and TRBJ2-1 for the parts outside the CDR3, the full variable domain is EPEVTQTPSHQVTQMGQEVILRCVPISNHLYFYWYRQILGQKVEFLVSFYNNEISEKSEIFDDQFSVERPDGSNFTLKIRSTKLEDSAMYFCASTQTSGDNNEQFFGPGTRLTVL.

The sample holds many counts of this clonotype. The CDR3 DNA reads as TGTGCCAGCAGTGACCCAGGGCTCACCTTAAACACTGAAGCTTTCTTT. Amino acid sequence: CASSDPGLTLNTEAFF. This sequence joins TRBV28 and TRBJ1-1; D is possibly TRBD1 (5 bases). V was clipped by 5 bases and J by 2 bases, with 18 bases between them. The CDR3 consists of 16 residues. Germline V lookup: CDR1 MDHEN, CDR2 SYDVKM. Complete variable domain (other parts from reference TRBV28 and TRBJ1-1): DVKVTQSSRYLVKRTGEKVFLECVQDMDHENMFWYRQDPGLGLRLIYFSYDVKMKEKGDIPEGYSVSREKKERFSLILESASTNQTSMYLCASSDPGLTLNTEAFFGQGTRLTVV.

This clonotype was detected a few times. This sequence joins TRBV24-1 and TRBJ2-7, with D tentatively TRBD2 (5 bases). This CDR3 has 20 amino acids. V shed 1 base and J shed 2 bases, with 26 bases lying between them. Germline CDR1 KGHDR, CDR2 SFDVKD. CDR3 protein: CATSDFEGVAYAEGPYEQYF. The CDR3 DNA reads as TGTGCCACCAGTGATTTTGAGGGTGTTGCCTACGCCGAAGGTCCCTACGAGCAGTACTTC.

This clonotype was observed at least ten times. J is TRBJ2-3 and V is TRBV5-1, with 12 bases lining up with TRBD2. Per the germline V gene, CDR1 is SGHRS and CDR2 is YFSETQ. The ends lost 8 bases at V and 0 bases at J; junction bases unmatched: 4. The CDR3 has 15 residues. The chain's CDR3 is CASLAGGPSTDTQYF. Written as DNA, the CDR3 is TGCGCCAGTCTAGCGGGAGGGCCAAGCACAGATACGCAGTATTTT.

This clonotype showed up just a few times. This chain links TRBV30 with TRBJ1-6; 8 nucleotides agree with TRBD1. The CDR3 runs 16 residues. Trimming at V came to 3 bases and at J to 7 bases, leaving 11 bases not matched to a gene. Germline V gene data show CDR1 as GTSNPN and CDR2 as SVGIG (reference sequence). CDR3 in amino acids: CAWRDRQGLGNSPLHF. The CDR3 DNA reads TGTGCCTGGAGGGACCGACAGGGGCTGGGGAATTCACCCCTCCACTTT.

At least ten counts were recorded for this clonotype. The V and J genes are TRBV18 and TRBJ2-7; 7 bases agree with TRBD2. The CDR3 covers 15 residues. V shed 1 base and J 3 bases; nucleotides not matched to a gene: 6. Germline CDR1 is KGHSH and CDR2 is LQKENI. In DNA, the CDR3 is TGTGCCAGCTCACCACGATTTGCGGGAGTCTACGAGCAGTACTTC. Translation: CASSPRFAGVYEQYF. The entire variable domain, with the rest obtained from reference TRBV18 and TRBJ2-7, is as follows: NAGVMQNPRHLVRRRGQEARLRCSPMKGHSHVYWYRQLPEEGLKFMVYLQKENIIDESGMPKERFSAEFPKEGPSILRIQQVVRGDSAAYFCASSPRFAGVYEQYFGPGTRLTVT.

The chain employs TRBV5-1 and TRBJ2-2; 8 positions agree with TRBD1. The CDR3 is 17 amino acids. The V segment lost 4 bases and the J segment 1 base; nucleotides outside the gene matches: 9. CDR1 is SGHRS and CDR2 is YFSETQ in the germline V gene. CDR3 coding DNA: TGCGCCAGCAGCCCGCCGGAGGGGACAGGGAACACCGGGGAGCTGTTTTTT. Protein product: CASSPPEGTGNTGELFF.

This clonotype was seen repeatedly, ten times or more. The chain couples TRBV11-2 to TRBJ2-7, with 11 bases aligning to TRBD2. The germline gives CDR1 SGHAT, CDR2 FQNNGV. V was pared by 4 bases and J by 2 bases, with 7 bases of the junction left unmatched. The CDR3 loop spans 16 amino acids. CDR3 protein: CASSSLSGRAPYEQYF. As DNA, the CDR3 is TGTGCCAGCAGCTCCCTTAGCGGGAGGGCCCCCTACGAGCAGTACTTC. The variable domain in full, completed from reference TRBV11-2 and TRBJ2-7, reads EAGVAQSPRYKIIEKRQSVAFWCNPISGHATLYWYQQILGQGPKLLIQFQNNGVVDDSQLPKDRFSAERLKGVDSTLKIQPAKLEDSAVYLCASSSLSGRAPYEQYFGPGTRLTVT.

In its sample, this clonotype was seen many times. This chain joins TRBV6-2 or TRBV6-3 and TRBJ2-7; the D gene is possibly TRBD2 (6 bases). Germline CDR1 is MNHEY and CDR2 is SVGEGT. The CDR3 covers 16 residues. The ends were cut back, 6 bases at V and 0 bases at J, with 18 bases in the middle. The CDR3 loop is CASRWRRVGSSYEQYF. CDR3 coding DNA: TGTGCCAGCAGATGGCGGAGGGTAGGTAGCTCCTACGAGCAGTACTTC.

This clonotype occurred a few times. V is TRBV4-1 and J is TRBJ2-7, with TRBD1 identical over 8 bases. The length of the CDR3 is 17 residues. With 0 bases clipped from V and 0 bases from J, the junction kept 7 bases outside the gene matches. The germline V gene has CDR1 MGHRA and CDR2 YSYEKL. CDR3 sequence reads: CASSQEISGTGSYEQYF. The CDR3, as DNA: TGCGCCAGCAGCCAAGAAATCTCGGGGACAGGCTCCTACGAGCAGTACTTC.

Many counts were recorded for this clonotype. This sequence joins TRBV27 and TRBJ2-2, with 16 positions matching TRBD2. The CDR3 has 22 amino acids. Germline V CDR1 and CDR2: MNHEY, SMNVEV (reference sequence). Germline trimming cut 3 bases from V and 4 bases from J; bases unmatched to any gene: 17. The chain's CDR3 is CASSFKAEGLAGGPGGTGELFF. The CDR3 DNA follows: TGTGCCAGCAGTTTTAAAGCTGAGGGACTAGCGGGAGGGCCCGGCGGCACCGGGGAGCTGTTTTTT.

This clonotype was counted many times. This chain links TRBV12-3 or TRBV12-4 with TRBJ2-7; D ambiguous. CDR3 length: 13 residues. Trimming left V 3 bases short and J 4 bases short, with 10 bases between. The CDR3 bases are TGTGCCAGCAGTTTGGAGTCTGGGTACGAGCAGTACTTC. Its translation is CASSLESGYEQYF.

This clonotype was counted ten times or more. This chain uses TRBV27 with TRBJ2-1; no definite D call. Germline CDR1 MNHEY, CDR2 SMNVEV (reference sequence). This CDR3 is 13 amino acids long. V lost 1 base and J 5 bases, leaving 6 bases between the germline ends. CDR3 DNA: TGTGCCAGCAGTTTATTTCTACACAATGAGCAGTTCTTC. Translating it yields CASSLFLHNEQFF.

About this clonotype: Here the CDR3 omits its conserved ending phenylalanine or tryptophan, so a read error is the likely source. The chain is built from TRBV5-1 and TRBJ2-7; either TRBD1 or TRBD2 may supply D (5 bases each). CDR3 length: 12 residues. Trimming took 4 bases from V and 4 from J, leaving 9 bases between them. Germline lookup yields CDR1 SGHRS and CDR2 YFSETQ. The CDR3 region has the DNA TGCGCCAGCAGCATGGGGGTATACGAGCAGTACCTC. Amino acid sequence: CASSMGVYEQYL.

The rearrangement uses TRBV15 and TRBJ1-4, with 8 bases aligning to TRBD1. Germline CDR1 and CDR2: LNHNV and YYDKDF (reference sequence). Trimming at V came to 6 bases and at J to 6 bases, leaving 6 bases not matched to a gene. The CDR3 runs to 14 residues. This chain's CDR3 is CATSAGQGDEKLFF. The CDR3 DNA sequence: TGTGCCACCAGTGCCGGACAGGGCGATGAAAAACTGTTTTTT.

CDR3 DNA: TGTGCCAGCGGCCGCCTGAATTCACCCCTCCACTTT. Its translation is CASGRLNSPLHF. The chain has TRBV6-2 or TRBV6-3 and TRBJ1-6; D gene unclear. CDR1 is MNHEY and CDR2 is SVGEGT in the germline V gene. The germline V and J ends were trimmed by 8 bases and 7 bases, with 9 bases remaining between them. This CDR3 spans 12 amino acids.

This clonotype turned up a few times. The chain couples TRBV20-1 to TRBJ1-2; TRBD1 agrees at 12 bases. V trimming: 6 bases; J trimming: 6 bases; junction bases outside the gene matches: 8. The CDR3 loop spans 14 amino acids. The germline CDR1 and CDR2 sequences are DFQATT and SNEGSKA (reference sequence). DNA of the CDR3: TGCAGTGCCGGCCGGGACAGGGGGCAAGATGGCTACACCTTC. It encodes CSAGRDRGQDGYTF.

This clonotype was seen a handful of times. J is TRBJ1-1 and V is TRBV19; D unclear. Germline CDR1 LNHDA, CDR2 SQIVND (reference sequence). Trimming left V 7 bases short and J 4 bases short, with 16 bases between. The CDR3 extends over 14 amino acids. DNA for the CDR3: TGTGCCAGTATCAAACTGATGGGATCCACTGAAGCTTTCTTT. Protein sequence: CASIKLMGSTEAFF.

With regard to this clonotype: A much larger clone differs by one base, so this may be a read error. The V call is TRBV20-1, the J call TRBJ2-5; 8 bases map to TRBD1. The CDR3 totals 15 residues. Germline V gene lookup returns CDR1 DFQATT and CDR2 SNEGSKA (reference sequence). Unmatched junction bases numbered 9, after V lost 4 bases and J lost 2 bases. CDR3 sequence reads: CSATPRDRRQETQYF. CDR3 bases: TGCAGTGCTACCCCCCGGGACAGGAGACAAGAGACCCAGTACTTC.

This clonotype was detected ten times or more. The V call is TRBV7-9, the J call TRBJ2-1; 11 nucleotides line up with TRBD2. Germline-derived CDR1 and CDR2 are SEHNR and FQNEAQ (reference sequence). This CDR3 is 17 amino acids long. V was clipped by 1 base and J by 6 bases; unmatched bases: 8. CDR3 coding DNA: TGTGCCAGCAGCTTAGTTAGGTCTAGCGGGAGGACCAATGAGCAGTTCTTC. It is translated as CASSLVRSSGRTNEQFF.

This clonotype was counted many times. The rearrangement joins TRBV6-2 or TRBV6-3 to TRBJ1-5; 7 bases line up with TRBD1. The J segment lost 4 bases and the V segment lost 5 bases, leaving 8 bases of the junction unmatched. This CDR3 has 15 amino acids. Germline values: CDR1 MNHEY, CDR2 SVGEGT. CDR3 region: CASSEATTGNQPQHF. CDR3 coding DNA: TGTGCCAGCAGTGAAGCGACGACAGGGAATCAGCCCCAGCATTTT.

In its sample, this clonotype was seen many times. V is TRBV28 and J is TRBJ2-1; no reliable D call. CDR1 is MDHEN and CDR2 is SYDVKM in the germline V gene. V lost 1 base and J lost 0, with 13 bases in between. The CDR3 loop spans 17 amino acids. The CDR3 loop is CASSLFGRASSYNEQFF. CDR3 nucleotides: TGTGCCAGCAGTTTATTCGGAAGGGCTAGCTCCTACAATGAGCAGTTCTTC.

This clonotype appeared once. The chain links TRBV28 to TRBJ1-1; 9 nucleotides align to TRBD1. Germline V gene data show CDR1 as MDHEN and CDR2 as SYDVKM. CDR3 length: 14 residues. V gave up 6 bases and J gave up 5 bases; unmatched junction bases: 7. The CDR3 protein is CASSTGGKGTEAFF. The CDR3 nucleotides read TGTGCCAGCAGCACAGGGGGCAAAGGGACTGAAGCTTTCTTT.

In the case of this clonotype: A much larger clone is a single base away; this may be a read error. The chain couples TRBV5-1 to TRBJ2-3; 7 bases are shared with TRBD2. The CDR3 consists of 14 residues. Trimming at V came to 5 bases and at J to 4 bases, leaving 7 bases not matched to a gene. In germline, CDR1 is SGHRS, CDR2 YFSETQ. This CDR3 is CASSRGSGADTQYF. The CDR3 DNA sequence: TGCGCCAGCAGTCGCGGGAGTGGTGCAGATACGCAGTATTTT. Combining the CDR3 with reference TRBV5-1 and TRBJ2-3 gives the whole variable domain KAGVTQTPRYLIKTRGQQVTLSCSPISGHRSVSWYQQTPGQGLQFLFEYFSETQRNKGNFPGRFSGRQFSNSRSEMNVSTLELGDSALYLCASSRGSGADTQYFGPGTRLTVL.

As regards this clonotype: Being one base from a much bigger clone, this may be a read error. The V call is TRBV5-5, the J call TRBJ2-1; D is perhaps TRBD2 (5 bases). Germline V lookup: CDR1 SGHKS, CDR2 YYEKEE (reference sequence). The CDR3 has 15 amino acids. CDR3 DNA sequence: TGTGCCAGCAGCTTTGGGCTAGCAGTCGGCAATGGGCAGTTCTTC. Translation gives CASSFGLAVGNGQFF.

This clonotype was seen only a few times. The V and J genes are TRBV20-1 and TRBJ1-1; 8 nucleotides match TRBD1. V shed 5 bases, J shed 5 bases, and the junction held 7 bases outside the gene matches. The V gene's germline CDR1 is DFQATT and CDR2 SNEGSKA (reference sequence). CDR3 length: 13 amino acids. The CDR3 DNA is TGCAGTGCTTACAACAGGGGGAGAACTGAAGCTTTCTTT. Its translation: CSAYNRGRTEAFF.

In this sample, this clonotype turned up many times. This chain uses TRBV6-2 or TRBV6-3 with TRBJ2-7, with 8 bases identical to TRBD2. Germline V CDR1 and CDR2: MNHEY, SVGEGT. This CDR3 contains 15 residues. The ends lost 7 bases at V and 3 bases at J; junction bases unmatched: 11. The CDR3 coding sequence is TGTGCCAGCACCAGACGGGGTAGCGGGATCTACGAGCAGTACTTC. This encodes CASTRRGSGIYEQYF.